These 14 T cell receptor beta chains were all obtained from the same sample, sequenced in a study of control samples from healthy donors and cancer patients. The protocol was immunoSEQ multiplex PCR, while the TCRdb copy is restricted to in-frame clones and leaves out a portion. The table shows about 51,000 clones, with over 70% occurring only once. The sample was blood. The receptor source for this set is a man in his 70s in good health.

This clone was detected once. V usage is TRBV6-6 and J usage is TRBJ1-1; 10 bases align to TRBD1. CDR1 is MNHNY, CDR2 SVGAGI, per germline (reference sequence). This CDR3 contains 15 residues. V dropped 2 bases and J dropped 6; count of bases not matched to a gene: 6. CDR3 protein: CASSYPGTGVPEAFF. As DNA, the CDR3 is TGTGCCAGCAGTTACCCGGGGACAGGGGTACCTGAAGCTTTCTTT.

The V call is TRBV7-6, the J call TRBJ2-7, with 10 bases matching TRBD2. This CDR3 has 15 amino acids. Germline-derived CDR1 and CDR2 are SGHVS and FNYEAQ. V trimming: 5 bases; J trimming: 0 bases; junction bases outside the gene matches: 4. Here the CDR3 reads CASSNSGGSSYEQYF. The CDR3 nucleotides are TGTGCCAGCAGCAATAGCGGGGGGAGCTCCTACGAGCAGTACTTC.

The count of this clone is one. The V and J genes are TRBV7-2 and TRBJ2-7; no firm D call. Trimming stripped 3 bases from V and 3 bases from J, with 12 bases between. Germline V gene sequence: CDR1 SGHTA, CDR2 FQGNSA. The CDR3 runs to 14 residues. The CDR3 nucleotides are TGTGCCAGCAGCTTTAGGGCCCAGAACTACGAGCAGTACTTC. Protein: CASSFRAQNYEQYF.

This chain joins TRBV20-1 and TRBJ2-5; 9 bases align to TRBD2. Germline CDR1 is DFQATT and CDR2 is SNEGSKA (reference sequence). There are 14 residues in the CDR3. After removal of 3 bases from V and 4 bases from J, the junction contained 6 bases not matched to a gene. The CDR3 sequence is CSASGSGRRETQYF. Here the CDR3 DNA reads TGCAGTGCTAGTGGTAGCGGGAGACGAGAGACCCAGTACTTC.

The V and J genes are TRBV5-1 and TRBJ2-1; D unresolved. The germline CDR1 and CDR2 sequences are SGHRS and YFSETQ. Trimming cost V 4 bases and J 7 bases, with 9 bases left between them. This CDR3 region has 12 residues. The CDR3 is CASSTSWNEQFF. DNA for the CDR3: TGCGCCAGCAGCACATCGTGGAATGAGCAGTTCTTC. The complete variable domain, with remaining parts taken from reference TRBV5-1 and TRBJ2-1, reads KAGVTQTPRYLIKTRGQQVTLSCSPISGHRSVSWYQQTPGQGLQFLFEYFSETQRNKGNFPGRFSGRQFSNSRSEMNVSTLELGDSALYLCASSTSWNEQFFGPGTRLTVL.

The V gene is TRBV30, the J gene TRBJ1-1, with 7 bases aligning to TRBD1. Germline loops: CDR1 GTSNPN, CDR2 SVGIG (reference sequence). This CDR3 has 12 residues. The ends lost 0 bases at V and 11 bases at J; junction bases unmatched: 6. DNA of the CDR3: TGTGCCTGGAGTGTCACAGGGGTTTATGCTTTCTTT. Its translation: CAWSVTGVYAFF.

V is TRBV3-1 (or the pseudogene TRBV3-2) and J is TRBJ2-1; 8 bases line up with TRBD2. V trimming: 3 bases; J trimming: 4 bases; junction bases outside the gene matches: 5. This CDR3 comprises 15 residues. Germline values: CDR1 LGHDT, CDR2 YNNKEL (reference sequence). The DNA for the CDR3 is TGTGCCAGCAGCCACGGGGCTAGCGGGTACAATGAGCAGTTCTTC. It yields the protein CASSHGASGYNEQFF.

The sample holds one count of this clone. This CDR3 reads CAAGTLSYEQYF. The CDR3, as DNA: TGTGCCGCCGGGACCCTGTCCTACGAGCAGTACTTC. The chain couples TRBV27 to TRBJ2-7; D may match TRBD1 or TRBD2 (5 bases each). Trimming removed 11 bases from V and 1 base from J, with 12 bases in between. The CDR3 is 12 amino acids. CDR1 and CDR2 (germline): MNHEY, SMNVEV (reference sequence).

By sample fraction, this clone is medium-sized. This chain connects TRBV4-1 to TRBJ1-5; 8 positions match TRBD1. Unmatched junction bases numbered 2, after V lost 0 bases and J lost 4 bases. The CDR3 length is 15 residues. CDR1 and CDR2 from the germline V gene are MGHRA and YSYEKL. This CDR3 is CASSQDDRGNQPQHF. Written as DNA, the CDR3 is TGCGCCAGCAGCCAAGATGACAGGGGAAATCAGCCCCAGCATTTT.

This clone was detected a few times. V usage is TRBV5-1 and J usage is TRBJ1-4, with TRBD1 as a possible D gene (6 bases). The CDR3 spans 14 residues. Trimming left V 4 bases short and J 8 bases short, with 15 bases between. The germline V gene has CDR1 SGHRS and CDR2 YFSETQ. The CDR3 bases are TGCGCCAGCAGCCCGGGACAAACGGGGGAAAAACTGTTTTTT. Residues: CASSPGQTGEKLFF.

The DNA for the CDR3 is TGTGCCAGCAGCGCCGGACTAGCGGATTCCTACGAGCAGTACTTC. The encoded protein is CASSAGLADSYEQYF. V gene TRBV7-9 combines with J gene TRBJ2-7, with 10 nucleotides matching TRBD2. This CDR3 comprises 15 residues. Germline V gene sequence: CDR1 SEHNR, CDR2 FQNEAQ (reference sequence). V lost 5 bases and J lost 1; bases outside the gene matches: 5. Full variable domain (missing parts from reference TRBV7-9 and TRBJ2-7): DTGVSQNPRHKITKRGQNVTFRCDPISEHNRLYWYRQTLGQGPEFLTYFQNEAQLEKSRLLSDRFSAERPKGSFSTLEIQRTEQGDSAMYLCASSAGLADSYEQYFGPGTRLTVT.

This chain connects TRBV21-1 to TRBJ2-1; the DNA was not used to check the table's D call, TRBD1. TRBV21-1 is termed a pseudogene. The CDR3 has 13 amino acids. CDR3 in DNA: TGTGCCAGCAGCAAAGGGCAGAACAATGAGCAGTTCTTC. Its protein is CASSKGQNNEQFF.

The chain carries TRBV4-1 and TRBJ1-2; the D gene is possibly TRBD1 (5 bases). Germline lookup yields CDR1 MGHRA and CDR2 YSYEKL. Trimming left V 4 bases short and J 7 bases short, with 13 bases between. The CDR3 loop spans 13 amino acids. The CDR3 protein is CASSPKIRAGYTF. The CDR3 DNA reads TGCGCCAGCAGCCCGAAAATCAGGGCTGGCTACACCTTC.

This rearrangement joins TRBV6-5 to TRBJ1-5, with 9 bases matching TRBD1. CDR1 is MNHEY and CDR2 is SVGAGI in the germline V gene. J was trimmed by 1 base and V by 7 bases; bases with no gene match: 5. The CDR3 runs to 15 residues. The CDR3 DNA reads as TGTGCCAGCACCAGGGACAGGGCGAGCAATCAGCCCCAGCATTTT. Residues: CASTRDRASNQPQHF.